This T cell receptor beta chain was captured in a study of T cells in Graves' hyperthyroidism and ophthalmopathy. The sample holds many counts of this clonotype. The investigators amplified TCR beta CDR3 regions from RNA transcripts. The study used the HTBI primer set for a first-round RT-PCR of the TCR CDR3. In TCRdb, the multiplex PCR reads were re-called with MiXCR into one record per CDR3 protein. The sample consists of around 520,000 distinct CDR3 sequences, 14% of them appearing once. Germline CDR1 SGHAT, CDR2 FQNNGV. V lost 5 bases and J lost 1; bases outside the gene matches: 6. The CDR3 runs to 16 residues.

J is TRBJ2-5 and V is TRBV11-2, with TRBD2 identical over 11 bases. Sequenced: blood. This receptor was obtained from a woman between 40 and 50 years old with Graves' hyperthyroidism. CDR3 residues: CASSVTTSGIQETQYF. CDR3 nucleotide sequence: TGTGCCAGCAGCGTCACGACTAGCGGGATCCAAGAGACCCAGTACTTC.